The rows below give T cell receptor beta chains drawn from one sample of a study of T cell responses to AZD1222 COVID-19 vaccine. Profiled with immunoSEQ multiplex PCR; TCRdb holds only in-frame clones, not every one. The sample holds tens of thousands of clones, 80% to 90% seen once. Sequencing used peripheral blood, obtained 28 days after the second AZD1222 dose. The receptors here all came from an adult who received the AZD1222 COVID-19 vaccine. Both conserved end residues are part of each CDR3. Fields, in order: V gene, J gene, clone size, D gene, CDR3 DNA, CDR3 protein. A D gene is named only where the DNA matches it firmly. Clone size is shown for a subset of rows, as once, few, many or a class of expanded clone.

V: TRBV6-2/TRBV6-3; J: TRBJ1-5; size: .; D: TRBD1; DNA: TGTGCCAGCAGTTACTGGGACAGGGGTTTTTATCAGCCCCAGCATTTT; CDR3: CASSYWDRGFYQPQHF
V: TRBV11-3; J: TRBJ2-2; size: .; D: TRBD2; DNA: TGTGCCAGCAGCCCACCGGGACTAGGAACCGGGGAGCTGTTTTTT; CDR3: CASSPPGLGTGELFF
V: TRBV3-1/TRBV3-2; J: TRBJ2-1; size: .; D: TRBD2; DNA: TGTGCCAGCAGACTAGCGGGAGGGCAGAATGAGCAGTTCTTC; CDR3: CASRLAGGQNEQFF
V: TRBV9; J: TRBJ1-1; size: .; D: .; DNA: TGTGCCAGCAGCGTAGAATCAGGGGCGAAAGGGACTGAAGCTTTCTTT; CDR3: CASSVESGAKGTEAFF
V: TRBV13; J: TRBJ2-7; size: .; D: .; DNA: TGTGCCAGCAGCTTAGCAGTACACTACGAGCAGTACTTC; CDR3: CASSLAVHYEQYF
V: TRBV7-9; J: TRBJ1-3; size: .; D: .; DNA: TGTGCCAGCAGCGTCCACGGGACAAATGGAAACACCATATATTTT; CDR3: CASSVHGTNGNTIYF
V: TRBV11-1; J: TRBJ2-7; size: .; D: .; DNA: TGTGCCAGCGCCCCGGCAGGGGGGCACTACGAGCAGTACTTC; CDR3: CASAPAGGHYEQYF
V: TRBV18; J: TRBJ2-7; size: .; D: .; DNA: TGTGCCAGCTCACCCGGGACGGGCTCCTACGAGCAGTACTTC; CDR3: CASSPGTGSYEQYF
V: TRBV11-2; J: TRBJ2-7; size: .; D: .; DNA: TGTGCCAGCAGCTTTAAGCGGGTCTACGAGCAGTACTTC; CDR3: CASSFKRVYEQYF
V: TRBV4-3; J: TRBJ2-7; size: .; D: .; DNA: TGCGCCAGCAGCCAAGATCAAGGGAGCGGCGAGCAGTACTTC; CDR3: CASSQDQGSGEQYF
V: TRBV7-9; J: TRBJ1-2; size: .; D: TRBD1; DNA: TGTGCCAGCAGCTTAACAGGGGTTATGATCTATGGCTACACCTTC; CDR3: CASSLTGVMIYGYTF
V: TRBV21-1; J: TRBJ2-3; size: .; D: .; DNA: TGTGCCAGCAGCAAAGTGACTAGCGCTCTATATGGGACAGATACGCAGTATTTT; CDR3: CASSKVTSALYGTDTQYF
V: TRBV7-3; J: TRBJ2-2; size: few; D: .; DNA: TGTGCCAGCAGCTTAAACGGGCGAGACACCGGGGAGCTGTTTTTT; CDR3: CASSLNGRDTGELFF
V: TRBV5-6; J: TRBJ2-1; size: .; D: .; DNA: TGTGCCAGCAGCTCTTACGGGGGTGAGCAGTTCTTC; CDR3: CASSSYGGEQFF
V: TRBV7-8; J: TRBJ2-2; size: .; D: TRBD2; DNA: TGTGCCAGCAGCGTGAGAAGCGGGACGAACACCGGGGAGCTGTTTTTT; CDR3: CASSVRSGTNTGELFF
V: TRBV12-3/TRBV12-4; J: TRBJ2-5; size: .; D: .; DNA: TGTGCCAGCAGTTCGGGATCGACCCAGTACTTC; CDR3: CASSSGSTQYF
V: TRBV2; J: TRBJ1-1; size: .; D: .; DNA: TGTGCCAGCAGTCCCGCGGGGACTGAAGCTTTCTTT; CDR3: CASSPAGTEAFF
V: TRBV2; J: TRBJ2-5; size: .; D: .; DNA: TGTGCCAGCAGTGAGGGAGAGACCCAGTACTTC; CDR3: CASSEGETQYF
V: TRBV7-3; J: TRBJ2-2; size: few; D: .; DNA: TGTGCCAGCAAATTCAGTTCGAACACCGGGGAGCTGTTTTTT; CDR3: CASKFSSNTGELFF
V: TRBV19; J: TRBJ2-1; size: .; D: .; DNA: TGTGCCAGTAGTATACCGGCCGCTAGCGAAGGCGATGAGCAGTTCTTC; CDR3: CASSIPAASEGDEQFF